The text below deals with one TCR beta chain. Its antigen remains unidentified. Study-level findings and limits: Tumor memory CD4+ T cell TCR gene usage was found to cluster with blood and lymph node memory CD4+ cells and with lymph node naive CD4+ cells.

Semi-nested PCR with Nested Universal Primer A followed constant-region reverse priming of full-length variable regions. Each CDR3 protein is one row after TCRdb ran MiXCR on the 5' RACE reads. This table has some 62,000 distinct CDR3 sequences, roughly 30% appearing once. V was shortened by 4 bases and J by 7 bases, with 20 bases between the two germline ends. This CDR3 spans 17 amino acids. Per the germline V gene, CDR1 is MNHEY and CDR2 is SVGAGI. Naive CD4+ T cells were purified with Tregs depleted by CD25. Sequenced sample: tumor-infiltrating naive CD4+ T cells sorted from the breast tumor. Documented subset: naive CD4+ T cells, CD4+CD45RA+CD25-. The rearrangement links TRBV6-5 to TRBJ1-6; possibly TRBD1 for D (6 bases). This sequence originates from a female donor with breast cancer. CDR3 coding DNA: TGTGCCAGCAGTTTTTCATTGATGGGGCAGGGGAATTCACCCCTCCACTTT. Protein sequence: CASSFSLMGQGNSPLHF.